A single sample gave rise to the 10 T cell receptor beta chains below, sequenced in a study of blood T cell repertoires in COVID-19. The assay was immunoSEQ multiplex PCR, and TCRdb's table has in-frame clones only and misses some. The sample lists over 130,000 clones; approximately 88% were seen once. The sample was peripheral blood. These receptors were taken from a man in his 60s with active or convalescent COVID-19.

The rearrangement joins TRBV5-1 to TRBJ1-1; tentative D call: TRBD1 (5 bases). The CDR3 extends over 13 amino acids. V gave up 10 bases and J gave up 4 bases, with 17 bases separating them. Per germline, CDR1 SGHRS and CDR2 YFSETQ. CDR3 bases: TGCGCCTCTTCTAGATTGGGGGGCACTGAAGCTTTCTTT. Its protein is CASSRLGGTEAFF.

The chain joins TRBV6-4 to TRBJ1-1, with 7 bases lining up with TRBD1. The CDR3 is made up of 16 amino acids. V lost 6 bases, J lost 0 bases, and 10 bases stayed unmatched. The germline V gene encodes CDR1 MRHNA and CDR2 SNTAGT. The CDR3 nucleotides are TGTGCCAGCAGGGCATCCGACAGGGTCATGAACACTGAAGCTTTCTTT. Residues: CASRASDRVMNTEAFF.

The chain's CDR3 is CASSTQGPLNTEAFF. For the CDR3, the DNA is TGTGCCAGTAGTACACAGGGACCTTTGAACACTGAAGCTTTCTTT. The chain recombines TRBV19 with TRBJ1-1, with D possibly being TRBD1 (6 bases). This CDR3 is 15 amino acids long. Per the germline V gene, CDR1 is LNHDA and CDR2 is SQIVND (reference sequence). V lost 4 bases, J lost 0 bases, and 12 bases lay in between.

This chain uses TRBV10-3 with TRBJ2-5; the D gene is possibly TRBD1 (7 bases). The CDR3 length is 16 residues. CDR1 and CDR2 from the germline V gene are ENHRY and SYGVKD. V shed 2 bases and J shed 1 base, with 14 bases lying between them. CDR3 in DNA: TGTGCCATCAGTGAGCCGGGGGCAGGGGGCCAAGAGACCCAGTACTTC. Encoded protein: CAISEPGAGGQETQYF.

The chain employs TRBV5-1 and TRBJ2-5; weak D call: TRBD2 (6 bases). The V end lost 2 bases, the J end lost 5 bases, and 13 bases lay between the germline ends. Germline V gives CDR1 SGHRS, CDR2 YFSETQ. The CDR3 is 14 residues long. CDR3 in DNA: TGCGCCAGCAGCTTCGGAGGGTTGGGCGAGACCCAGTACTTC. It translates to CASSFGGLGETQYF.

The chain is built from TRBV29-1 and TRBJ1-4, with 8 bases that match TRBD1. The germline gives CDR1 SQVTM, CDR2 ANQGSEA. This CDR3 contains 15 residues. Trimming cost V 5 bases and J 0 bases; bases outside gene matches: 5. CDR3 nucleotide sequence: TGCAGCGTTACAGGGGGGATTGCAACTAATGAAAAACTGTTTTTT. Translated, it gives CSVTGGIATNEKLFF.

This chain links TRBV5-6 with TRBJ1-2, with TRBD1 matching over 7 bases. Germline-derived CDR1 and CDR2 are SGHDT and YYEEEE. V lost 3 bases to trimming and J lost 3 bases; unmatched junction nucleotides: 8. The CDR3 consists of 15 residues. The CDR3 DNA reads TGTGCCAGCAGCTACGGACAGGCGGGGTACTATGGCTACACCTTC. This codes for CASSYGQAGYYGYTF.

The rearrangement joins TRBV2 to TRBJ1-2, with a possible D match to TRBD1 (5 bases). The CDR3 has 13 residues. V dropped 4 bases and J dropped 4 bases, with 10 bases sitting between them. Per germline, CDR1 SNHLY and CDR2 FYNNEI. In nucleotides, the CDR3 is TGTGCCAGCAGTGGGGGCCGGAGCTATGGCTACACCTTC. Translated: CASSGGRSYGYTF.

CDR3 nucleotides: TGCAGCGTCCAGGGGGGTACTGAAGCTTTCTTT. Amino acids: CSVQGGTEAFF. The rearrangement links TRBV29-1 to TRBJ1-1; TRBD1 aligns across 7 bases. The CDR3 sequence is 11 residues long. Germline V gene sequence: CDR1 SQVTM, CDR2 ANQGSEA. J was trimmed by 5 bases and V by 6 bases; bases with no gene match: 3.

The rearrangement links TRBV19 to TRBJ2-1, with D perhaps matching TRBD2 (6 bases). V shed 6 bases and J shed 4 bases, with 10 bases lying between them. Germline V CDR1 and CDR2: LNHDA, SQIVND (reference sequence). The CDR3 contains 13 residues. CDR3 sequence reads: CASRGDFYNEQFF. Here the CDR3 DNA reads TGTGCCAGTAGGGGGGACTTTTACAATGAGCAGTTCTTC.